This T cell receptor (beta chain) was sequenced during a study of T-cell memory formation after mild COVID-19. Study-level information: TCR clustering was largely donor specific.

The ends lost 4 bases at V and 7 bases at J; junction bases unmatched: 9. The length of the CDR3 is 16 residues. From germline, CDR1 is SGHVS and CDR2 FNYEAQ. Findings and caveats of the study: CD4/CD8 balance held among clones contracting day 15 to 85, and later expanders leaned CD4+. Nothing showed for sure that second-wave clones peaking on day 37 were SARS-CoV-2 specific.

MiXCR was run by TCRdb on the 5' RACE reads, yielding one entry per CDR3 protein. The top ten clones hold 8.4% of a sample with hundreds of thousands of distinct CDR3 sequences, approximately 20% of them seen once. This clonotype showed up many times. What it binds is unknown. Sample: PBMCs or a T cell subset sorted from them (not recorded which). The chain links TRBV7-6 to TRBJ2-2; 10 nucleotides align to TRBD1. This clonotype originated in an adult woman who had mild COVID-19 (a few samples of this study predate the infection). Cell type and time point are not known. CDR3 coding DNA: TGTGCCAGCAGCTCCGTGGGACAGGGGAAGATCGGGGAGCTGTTTTTT. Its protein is CASSSVGQGKIGELFF.